Each of the 10 T cell receptor beta chains below was sequenced from the same sample in a study of T-cell reconstitution after alpha-beta-depleted transplantation in children. The TCRbeta library incorporated unique molecular identifiers. TCRdb used MiXCR to reprocess the PCR reads, holding one entry per CDR3 protein. Of 70,000 to 100,000 distinct CDR3 sequences detected, 10% to 15% appear once; the ten largest clones hold about 15%. The material was PBMCs from the stem cell graft donor, obtained from the stem cell graft. The receptors here all came from a human donor who donated a stem cell graft to a child with inherited bone marrow failure.

In this sample, this clonotype turned up many times. The rearrangement links TRBV2 to TRBJ2-1; 7 bases align to TRBD2. The CDR3 runs 15 residues. V gave up 6 bases and J gave up 3 bases; unmatched junction bases: 8. Germline V gene lookup returns CDR1 SNHLY and CDR2 FYNNEI. CDR3 bases: TGTGCCAGCAGGGAGGCTAGCGGAGACTACAATGAGCAGTTCTTC. It encodes CASREASGDYNEQFF.

This clonotype was found many times. The rearrangement links TRBV29-1 to TRBJ1-3; D is uncertain. V was shortened by 5 bases and J by 0 bases, with 8 bases between the two germline ends. The CDR3 length is 13 residues. CDR1 and CDR2 from the germline V gene are SQVTM and ANQGSEA. CDR3 protein: CSVLTNSGNTIYF. The DNA of the CDR3 is TGCAGCGTTCTTACCAACTCTGGAAACACCATATATTTT.

This clonotype was recorded many times. The chain employs TRBV7-3 and TRBJ2-1, with 8 nucleotides matching TRBD2. This CDR3 is built from 16 residues. CDR1 and CDR2 from the germline V gene are SGHTA and FQGTGA. With V trimmed by 5 bases and J by 7 bases, 13 bases remained unmatched. CDR3 region: CASSLNKAGALNEQFF. The CDR3 coding sequence is TGTGCCAGCAGCCTTAATAAAGCGGGAGCGTTAAATGAGCAGTTCTTC.

This clonotype was recorded many times. The chain links TRBV2 to TRBJ2-2; TRBD2 matches 11 bases. Germline V gene data show CDR1 as SNHLY and CDR2 as FYNNEI. The CDR3 consists of 15 residues. With 5 bases clipped from V and 7 bases from J, the junction kept 6 bases outside the gene matches. CDR3 coding DNA: TGTGCCAGCAGTTTAGCGGGAGGGCCAGTCGGGGAGCTGTTTTTT. Amino acid sequence: CASSLAGGPVGELFF.

This clonotype was seen many times. The gene calls are TRBV20-1 and TRBJ2-5; 8 positions match TRBD2. Germline V gives CDR1 DFQATT, CDR2 SNEGSKA (reference sequence). With 3 bases clipped from V and 5 bases from J, the junction kept 5 bases outside the gene matches. The CDR3 runs to 13 residues. The DNA for the CDR3 is TGCAGTGCTAGCGGGAGGGCCCGGGAGACCCAGTACTTC. Translating it yields CSASGRARETQYF.

Many counts were recorded for this clonotype. The V gene is TRBV20-1, the J gene TRBJ1-2, with 9 bases lining up with TRBD1. Germline V gene data show CDR1 as DFQATT and CDR2 as SNEGSKA (reference sequence). The CDR3 loop spans 13 amino acids. V was clipped by 4 bases and J by 7 bases; unmatched bases: 7. CDR3 in DNA: TGCAGTGCTACGACACAGGGGGCAGCTGGCTACACCTTC. This gives the protein CSATTQGAAGYTF.

This clonotype has a count of ten or more. The CDR3 DNA sequence: TGTGCCATCAGTGATCCGGGAGTGGGGTACAATCAGCCCCAGCATTTT. Its protein product is CAISDPGVGYNQPQHF. This chain links TRBV10-3 with TRBJ1-5; D unclear. V was trimmed by 3 bases and J by 3 bases, leaving 15 bases between them. The CDR3 is made up of 16 amino acids. Germline V gene data show CDR1 as ENHRY and CDR2 as SYGVKD.

This clonotype was observed many times. J is TRBJ2-5 and V is TRBV29-1; D gene ambiguous. The CDR3 sequence is 12 residues long. The germline CDR1 and CDR2 sequences are SQVTM and ANQGSEA. V was pared by 2 bases and J by 5 bases, with 9 bases between. The CDR3 loop reads CSVEWVGETQYF. For the CDR3, the DNA is TGCAGCGTTGAATGGGTAGGGGAGACCCAGTACTTC. The full variable domain, completed using reference TRBV29-1 and TRBJ2-5, is SAVISQKPSRDICQRGTSLTIQCQVDSQVTMMFWYRQQPGQSLTLIATANQGSEATYESGFVIDKFPISRPNLTFSTLTVSNMSPEDSSIYLCSVEWVGETQYFGPGTRLLVL.

This clonotype was recorded many times. The chain couples TRBV7-2 to TRBJ2-2, with D hard to call. This CDR3 region has 14 residues. V was clipped by 1 base and J by 1 base, with 4 bases between them. Germline V CDR1 and CDR2: SGHTA, FQGNSA. DNA for the CDR3: TGTGCCAGCAGCTTAGAGCTGAACACCGGGGAGCTGTTTTTT. Translation gives CASSLELNTGELFF.

There are a few counts of this clonotype. The CDR3 spells CSARTGEGQPQHF. As DNA, the CDR3 is TGCAGTGCCCGGACAGGGGAGGGTCAGCCCCAGCATTTT. The V call is TRBV20-1, the J call TRBJ1-5, with 9 bases aligning to TRBD1. There are 13 residues in the CDR3. V was pared by 6 bases and J by 6 bases, with 6 bases of the junction left unmatched. Germline V CDR1 and CDR2: DFQATT, SNEGSKA (reference sequence).